This paragraph reports one TCR beta chain. This CDR3 has 16 residues. J lost 0 bases, V lost 5 bases, and 7 bases had no gene match. The germline gives CDR1 MNHNY, CDR2 SVGAGI (reference sequence). PCR used 60 Vbeta primers and 13 Jbeta primers. The table came from immunoSEQ multiplex PCR; TCRdb's copy has only in-frame clones and leaves some out. The sample shows some 160,000 clones, around 77% of them seen only once. This sample is part of a study of cytomegalovirus exposure and HLA in healthy donors. Sequenced input: PBMCs. This receptor was taken from a middle-aged man in good health and CMV-seronegative. The chain is built from TRBV6-6 and TRBJ2-1; 7 bases align to TRBD1. CDR3 DNA sequence: TGTGCCAGCAGTCGGACGTCAGGGGGCTCCTACAATGAGCAGTTCTTC. This encodes CASSRTSGGSYNEQFF.